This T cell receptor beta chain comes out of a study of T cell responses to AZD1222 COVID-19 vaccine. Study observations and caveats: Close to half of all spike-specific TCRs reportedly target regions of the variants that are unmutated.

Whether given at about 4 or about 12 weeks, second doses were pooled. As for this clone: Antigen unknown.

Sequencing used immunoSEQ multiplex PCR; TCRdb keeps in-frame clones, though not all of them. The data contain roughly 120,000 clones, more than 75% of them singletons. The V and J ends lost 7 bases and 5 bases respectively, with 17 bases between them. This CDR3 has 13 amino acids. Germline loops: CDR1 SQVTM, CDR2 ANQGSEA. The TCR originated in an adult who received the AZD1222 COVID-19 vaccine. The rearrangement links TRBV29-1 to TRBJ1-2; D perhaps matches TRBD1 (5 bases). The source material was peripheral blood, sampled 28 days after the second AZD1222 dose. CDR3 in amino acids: CSAIRGQKYGYTF. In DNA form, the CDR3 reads TGCAGCGCGATAAGGGGCCAGAAGTATGGCTACACCTTC.